This T cell receptor (beta chain) was found in a study of OX40 agonist ivuxolimab in advanced cancers. The overall study: Antecedent anti-PD-1, anti-PD-L1 or anti-CTLA-4 therapy was permissible, with 30% to 50% having received some. Findings and limits, study-wide: There were also nonresponders showing low normalized T-cell clonal expansion.

Details on this clone: Its target is not known.

Some clones are missing from TCRdb's copy, which holds only in-frame ones; the method was immunoSEQ multiplex PCR. The repertoire holds about 73,000 clones, around nine tenths seen once, with approximately 0.7% in the top ten. The receptor was isolated from an adult with an advanced solid tumor such as melanoma, head and neck, liver or kidney cancer. This material consisted of CD4+ or CD8+ T cells sorted from blood, taken in a trial of the OX40 agonist ivuxolimab.

For the CDR3, the DNA is TGTGCCAGCAGCCCCTCCTTTCCTCGCACAGATACGCAGTATTTT. Residues: CASSPSFPRTDTQYF. The rearrangement links TRBV27 to TRBJ2-3; D unresolved. Trimming stripped 6 bases from V and 1 base from J, with 14 bases between. Germline lookup yields CDR1 MNHEY and CDR2 SMNVEV (reference sequence). This CDR3 comprises 15 residues.